This T cell receptor (beta chain) stems from a study of T cells in Graves' hyperthyroidism and ophthalmopathy. The CDR3 sequence is 19 residues long. The V segment lost 7 bases and the J segment 4 bases; nucleotides outside the gene matches: 18. This clonotype was seen more than once but under ten times. No antigen is known for it. Points from the study as a whole: Ophthalmopathy was separated from stable hyperthyroidism by a 13 V-J model.

Patients with ophthalmopathy all had a Clinical Activity Score of at least 3, a NOSPECS grade of at least 4 and duration under 3 months. The investigators amplified TCR beta CDR3 regions from RNA transcripts. TCR CDR3 underwent first-round RT-PCR with the HTBI primer set. MiXCR, applied by TCRdb to the multiplex PCR reads, yields one record per CDR3 protein. The table records about 640,000 distinct CDR3 sequences, 20% of them present only once. V is TRBV12-3 or TRBV12-4 and J is TRBJ2-2; 10 nucleotides line up with TRBD2. This sequence originates from a man aged 25-45 years with Graves' ophthalmopathy. Sequencing input: blood. The CDR3 reads CASTSTGASGRRGTGELFF. The CDR3 bases are TGTGCCAGCACCTCGACTGGGGCTAGCGGGAGACGGGGCACCGGGGAGCTGTTTTTT.